A selection of T cell receptor beta chains follows, all from one sample in a study of T cells after yellow fever vaccination. MiXCR was run by TCRdb on the 5' RACE reads, yielding one entry per CDR3 protein. The repertoire has roughly 500,000 distinct CDR3 sequences, roughly a fifth of them found once; the top ten carry more than 13%. The specimen was PBMCs, collected 15 days after the yellow fever booster vaccination. Receptors originate from a man aged 30 to 45 who received the YFV17D yellow fever vaccine. Both conserved end residues are part of each CDR3. The order of the fields is J gene, V gene, clone size, D gene, CDR3 protein, CDR3 DNA. The D gene is left open where the match is weak. The listing skips clone size in some rows; elsewhere it reads once, few, many or a size class.

>TRBJ1-2|TRBV5-1|.|.
CASSLAVTYGYTF
TGCGCCAGCAGCTTGGCAGTTACCTATGGCTACACCTTC
>TRBJ2-1|TRBV6-2/TRBV6-3|few|TRBD2
CASTNPGLAGYNEQFF
TGTGCCAGCACCAACCCGGGACTAGCGGGTTACAATGAGCAGTTCTTC
>TRBJ2-1|TRBV11-3|few|.
CASSQEPQGEQFF
TGTGCCAGCAGTCAAGAGCCCCAGGGTGAGCAGTTCTTC
>TRBJ1-6|TRBV6-1|.|TRBD1
CASSRGSGTGTISLHF
TGTGCCAGCAGTAGGGGTTCCGGGACAGGGACTATATCCCTCCACTTT
>TRBJ2-7|TRBV15|few|.
CATSRVGYEQYF
TGTGCCACCAGCAGAGTGGGGTACGAGCAGTACTTC
>TRBJ2-1|TRBV20-1|.|.
CSTGSSYNEQFF
TGCAGTACGGGTAGCTCCTACAATGAGCAGTTCTTC
>TRBJ2-1|TRBV3-1|few|.
CASSPEGGTKFF
TGTGCCAGCAGCCCAGAAGGCGGGACAAAGTTCTTC
>TRBJ2-3|TRBV6-2/TRBV6-3|few|TRBD2
CASSTGLAGVPTDTQYF
TGTGCCAGCAGTACAGGACTAGCGGGAGTGCCAACAGATACGCAGTATTTT
>TRBJ2-5|TRBV29-1|.|TRBD2
CSAGTSGAVGETQYF
TGCAGCGCAGGGACTAGCGGAGCGGTGGGGGAGACCCAGTACTTC
>TRBJ2-3|TRBV3-1|.|.
CASSHLRGEGDTQYF
TGTGCCAGCAGCCATCTGCGCGGAGAGGGAGATACGCAGTATTTT
>TRBJ1-4|TRBV20-1|.|.
CSASEGSTNEKLFF
TGCAGTGCCTCGGAGGGATCTACTAATGAAAAACTGTTTTTT
>TRBJ2-1|TRBV7-8|few|TRBD2
CASSLEGGRANEQFF
TGTGCCAGCAGCTTAGAAGGCGGGAGGGCCAATGAGCAGTTCTTC
>TRBJ2-2|TRBV28|few|.
CASRGSNTGELFF
TGTGCCAGCAGAGGTTCGAACACCGGGGAGCTGTTTTTT
>TRBJ2-1|TRBV5-1|few|TRBD2
CASSLATSNEQFF
TGCGCCAGCAGCTTGGCGACTAGCAACGAGCAGTTCTTC
>TRBJ1-1|TRBV20-1|few|.
CSAREINTEAFF
TGCAGTGCTAGGGAAATCAACACTGAAGCTTTCTTT
>TRBJ2-3|TRBV12-3/TRBV12-4|.|.
CASSLMGNTQYF
TGTGCCAGCAGCCTTATGGGAAATACGCAGTATTTT
>TRBJ2-5|TRBV28|.|.
CASSPYRVVVETQYF
TGTGCCAGCAGTCCTTACAGGGTCGTGGTAGAGACCCAGTACTTC
>TRBJ2-2|TRBV20-1|.|.
CSARVGRTGELFF
TGCAGTGCTAGAGTGGGACGGACCGGGGAGCTGTTTTTT
>TRBJ2-7|TRBV20-1|.|TRBD2
CSATGRSGTTYEQYF
TGCAGTGCTACGGGTAGAAGCGGGACTACCTACGAGCAGTACTTC
>TRBJ2-7|TRBV28|few|.
CASGLSGYEQYF
TGTGCCAGTGGACTTTCAGGCTACGAGCAGTACTTC
>TRBJ2-1|TRBV15|.|TRBD1
CATSPTGTGDNEQFF
TGTGCCACCAGCCCGACCGGGACAGGGGACAATGAGCAGTTCTTC
>TRBJ2-1|TRBV12-3/TRBV12-4|.|TRBD2
CASSRGLAGGVEQFF
TGTGCCAGCAGCCGAGGACTAGCGGGAGGGGTTGAGCAGTTCTTC
>TRBJ2-3|TRBV14|.|TRBD2
CASSQEPGRRHDTQYF
TGTGCCAGCAGCCAAGAACCCGGGAGGAGGCACGATACGCAGTATTTT
>TRBJ2-3|TRBV27|.|TRBD2
CASRKAGWSTDTQYF
TGTGCCAGCCGGAAAGCGGGGTGGTCTACAGATACGCAGTATTTT
>TRBJ2-1|TRBV12-3/TRBV12-4|.|TRBD1
CAGPIEGQGCDEQFF
TGTGCCGGCCCTATTGAAGGACAGGGCTGTGATGAGCAGTTCTTC
>TRBJ2-3|TRBV10-3|few|TRBD2
CAIGGLADTDTQYF
TGTGCCATCGGAGGACTAGCGGACACAGATACGCAGTATTTT
>TRBJ2-1|TRBV11-2|few|TRBD2
CASRTGLAGYNEQFF
TGTGCCAGCAGAACGGGACTAGCGGGGTACAATGAGCAGTTCTTC
>TRBJ2-7|TRBV7-2|few|TRBD2
CASGAGAYEQYF
TGTGCCAGCGGCGCGGGGGCCTACGAGCAGTACTTC
>TRBJ1-1|TRBV7-2|.|.
CASSSRRSQFEAFF
TGTGCCAGCAGCTCTCGCCGTAGCCAATTTGAAGCTTTCTTT
>TRBJ1-5|TRBV5-6|few|TRBD1
CASSLLGSRGLPQHF
TGTGCCAGCAGCTTGCTAGGGAGTAGGGGGCTGCCCCAGCATTTT
>TRBJ2-1|TRBV20-1|.|.
CSARFSSGRYNEQFF
TGCAGTGCTAGGTTTTCCAGCGGACGGTACAATGAGCAGTTCTTC
>TRBJ2-5|TRBV20-1|.|TRBD2
CSARTVRGRESETQYF
TGCAGTGCTAGGACCGTGCGCGGGAGGGAGTCAGAGACCCAGTACTTC
>TRBJ2-6|TRBV29-1|.|.
CSVRPTSGANVLTF
TGCAGCGTGAGACCTACCTCTGGGGCCAACGTCCTGACTTTC
>TRBJ2-3|TRBV7-2|.|.
CASSFAAARTDTQYF
TGTGCCAGCAGCTTTGCAGCGGCCCGCACAGATACGCAGTATTTT
>TRBJ2-1|TRBV25-1|.|.
CASSEYGRSSSNEQFF
TGTGCCAGCAGTGAATACGGCAGGTCTTCGAGCAATGAGCAGTTCTTC
>TRBJ2-1|TRBV20-1|.|TRBD2
CSASPTSGSSGEQFF
TGCAGTGCTAGCCCGACTAGCGGGAGTTCGGGTGAGCAGTTCTTC
>TRBJ2-3|TRBV27|.|TRBD1
CASSLQGVGDTQYF
TGTGCCAGCAGTTTACAGGGGGTTGGAGATACGCAGTATTTT
>TRBJ2-7|TRBV11-2|few|TRBD2
CASSAWTSGRTAYEQYF
TGTGCCAGCAGCGCGTGGACTAGCGGGAGGACCGCCTACGAGCAGTACTTC
>TRBJ2-1|TRBV7-9|.|.
CASTREAGSYNEQFF
TGTGCCAGCACCCGTGAAGCGGGCTCCTACAATGAGCAGTTCTTC
>TRBJ1-6|TRBV18|few|.
CASSPKIGAQSGPLHF
TGTGCCAGCTCACCAAAGATAGGGGCCCAATCCGGACCCCTCCACTTT
>TRBJ1-6|TRBV4-3|.|.
CASSPRLFSSPLHF
TGCGCCAGCAGCCCTAGGCTGTTCAGTTCACCCCTCCACTTT
>TRBJ2-3|TRBV18|.|TRBD2
CASSLTGTSRKDTQYF
TGTGCCAGCTCACTAACCGGGACTAGCCGAAAGGATACGCAGTATTTT
>TRBJ2-1|TRBV10-3|few|TRBD1
CAISLQGAKDEQFF
TGTGCCATCAGCCTCCAGGGGGCCAAGGATGAGCAGTTCTTC
>TRBJ2-1|TRBV3-1|few|.
CASSPGRSSGNEQFF
TGTGCCAGCAGCCCCGGGCGCAGCTCCGGCAATGAGCAGTTCTTC
>TRBJ2-1|TRBV7-2|.|.
CASNLAGYNEQFF
TGTGCCAGCAATCTCGCGGGATACAATGAGCAGTTCTTC
>TRBJ1-1|TRBV7-9|.|.
CASSLGGIGAGAFF
TGTGCCAGCAGCTTAGGGGGGATTGGGGCTGGAGCTTTCTTT
>TRBJ2-5|TRBV7-2|many|TRBD1
CASSSQGANQETQYF
TGTGCCAGCAGCTCCCAGGGGGCCAACCAAGAGACCCAGTACTTC
>TRBJ2-7|TRBV5-1|few|TRBD2
CASNPHGGRDRYEQYF
TGCGCCAGCAACCCGCACGGCGGGAGGGATCGCTACGAGCAGTACTTC
>TRBJ2-5|TRBV5-1|.|.
CASSSWGWPQETQYF
TGCGCCAGCAGCTCGTGGGGGTGGCCCCAAGAGACCCAGTACTTC
>TRBJ2-1|TRBV11-2|few|.
CASSLAVAGSEQFF
TGTGCCAGCAGCTTGGCAGTAGCCGGGAGTGAGCAGTTCTTC
>TRBJ2-1|TRBV9|few|.
CASSVGPVPYNEQFF
TGTGCCAGCAGCGTAGGGCCTGTCCCCTACAATGAGCAGTTCTTC
>TRBJ2-7|TRBV29-1|few|.
CSVGSGYGEQYF
TGCAGCGTTGGGTCCGGGTATGGGGAGCAGTACTTC
>TRBJ1-1|TRBV29-1|.|.
CSVEKGSTEAFF
TGCAGCGTTGAGAAGGGCAGCACTGAAGCTTTCTTT